The 26 T cell receptor beta chains below all came from one sample that was sequenced in a study of CD8 T cells in Susac syndrome. The RNA, about 0.5 to 1 ug, was put through reverse transcription using random hexamers. TCRdb itself ran the immunoSEQ multiplex PCR reads through MiXCR, one entry per CDR3 protein. Counted here are some 240,000 distinct CDR3 sequences, less than 96% occurring once; the ten biggest clones make up under 0.12%. The sample taken for sequencing was CD4+ T cells from PBMCs. The receptors here all came from a human donor with Susac syndrome.

V and J are TRBV11-2 and TRBJ1-2; D call uncertain. The V gene's germline CDR1 is SGHAT and CDR2 FQNNGV. The V and J ends lost 1 base and 3 bases respectively, with 12 bases between them. The CDR3 extends over 15 amino acids. CDR3 residues: CASSLASGLDYGYTF. The CDR3 DNA is TGTGCCAGCAGCTTAGCCTCCGGACTCGACTATGGCTACACCTTC.

The gene calls are TRBV2 and TRBJ1-2; 7 bases agree with TRBD1. This CDR3 region has 15 residues. CDR1 and CDR2 (germline): SNHLY, FYNNEI. With 5 bases clipped from V and 2 bases from J, the junction kept 8 bases outside the gene matches. The CDR3 here is CASSYTGTANYGYTF. CDR3 bases: TGTGCCAGCAGTTACACCGGGACAGCCAACTATGGCTACACCTTC.

The chain is built from TRBV20-1 and TRBJ1-5; no firm D call. CDR1 and CDR2 from the germline V gene are DFQATT and SNEGSKA (reference sequence). The CDR3 is 14 amino acids. Trimming shortened V by 5 bases and J by 0 bases, and 11 bases separated the two germline ends. CDR3 loop: CSARARVSNQPQHF. CDR3 bases: TGCAGTGCTCGAGCTCGCGTTAGCAATCAGCCCCAGCATTTT.

CDR3 loop: CSVEPMGGYFTDTQYF. CDR3 nucleotides: TGCAGCGTTGAACCGATGGGGGGCTACTTCACAGATACGCAGTATTTT. The chain is built from TRBV29-1 and TRBJ2-3; perhaps D is TRBD1 or TRBD2 (6 bases each). The CDR3 extends over 16 amino acids. Germline CDR1 is SQVTM and CDR2 is ANQGSEA. V lost 2 bases to trimming and J lost 2 bases, with 17 bases between them.

The rearrangement links TRBV14 to TRBJ2-3, with 12 bases fitting TRBD2. Trimming at V came to 5 bases and at J to 3 bases, leaving 6 bases not matched to a gene. The germline CDR1 and CDR2 sequences are SGHDN and FVKESK. This CDR3 has 16 amino acids. CDR3 region: CASSLRTSGTTDTQYF. CDR3 nucleotides: TGTGCCAGCAGCTTAAGGACTAGCGGGACGACAGATACGCAGTATTTT.

The chain combines TRBV30 with TRBJ1-1, with 7 bases matching TRBD1. CDR1 and CDR2 from the germline V gene are GTSNPN and SVGIG (reference sequence). The CDR3 covers 18 residues. The V and J ends lost 3 bases and 0 bases, in that order; junction bases with no gene match: 16. CDR3 region: CAWRYRQGLNSMNTEAFF. The CDR3 nucleotides read TGTGCCTGGAGGTACAGACAGGGACTTAACTCGATGAACACTGAAGCTTTCTTT. Full variable domain (remainder filled in from reference TRBV30 and TRBJ1-1): SQTIHQWPATLVQPVGSPLSLECTVEGTSNPNLYWYRQAAGRGLQLLFYSVGIGQISSEVPQNLSASRPQDRQFILSSKKLLLSDSGFYLCAWRYRQGLNSMNTEAFFGQGTRLTVV.

The chain is built from TRBV20-1 and TRBJ2-1, with TRBD1 as a possible D gene (5 bases). Germline V gene sequence: CDR1 DFQATT, CDR2 SNEGSKA (reference sequence). V gave up 6 bases and J gave up 4 bases, with 13 bases separating them. The CDR3 totals 13 residues. CDR3 sequence reads: CSAMGQRYNEQFF. The CDR3, as DNA: TGCAGTGCCATGGGGCAGAGATACAATGAGCAGTTCTTC.

The CDR3 region is CSASPGLAANTGELFF. Written as DNA, the CDR3 is TGCAGTGCTAGCCCCGGACTAGCGGCGAACACCGGGGAGCTGTTTTTT. The chain has TRBV20-1 and TRBJ2-2; TRBD2 aligns across 10 bases. Germline loops: CDR1 DFQATT, CDR2 SNEGSKA (reference sequence). The CDR3 has 16 amino acids. The V gene end was trimmed by 3 bases and the J gene end by 0 bases; junction bases not matched to a gene: 4.

This clonotype has only one observation. The chain carries TRBV20-1 and TRBJ1-5; D is unresolved. In germline, CDR1 is DFQATT, CDR2 SNEGSKA (reference sequence). The CDR3 spans 16 residues. The V end lost 6 bases, the J end lost 2 bases, and 20 bases lay between the germline ends. The CDR3 DNA reads as TGCAGTGCCCACCGGGTGGAGGGAGGTGGCAATCAGCCCCAGCATTTT. Translated, it gives CSAHRVEGGGNQPQHF.

The CDR3, as DNA: TGTGCCAGCAGCCGGGATTCCTCCTACAATGAGCAGTTCTTC. This encodes CASSRDSSYNEQFF. The rearrangement links TRBV3-1 to TRBJ2-1; D remains unclear. Trimming removed 4 bases from V and 0 bases from J, with 7 bases in between. Germline assignment: CDR1 LGHDT and CDR2 YNNKEL (reference sequence). The length of the CDR3 is 14 residues.

The J gene is TRBJ1-1, the V gene TRBV7-9; D unclear. The CDR3 is made up of 14 amino acids. V gave up 7 bases and J gave up 0 bases, with 12 bases separating them. CDR1 SEHNR and CDR2 FQNEAQ come from the germline V gene (reference sequence). CDR3 sequence: CASTRAVLNTEAFF. The CDR3 DNA sequence: TGTGCCAGCACCCGGGCTGTTTTGAACACTGAAGCTTTCTTT.

This chain joins TRBV3-1 and TRBJ1-5; no definite D call. Germline V CDR1 and CDR2: LGHDT, YNNKEL (reference sequence). The CDR3 is made up of 13 amino acids. Trimming removed 2 bases from V and 6 bases from J, with 8 bases in between. The DNA for the CDR3 is TGTGCCAGCAGCCAAAATTCGGGTCAGCCCCAGCATTTT. Amino acid sequence: CASSQNSGQPQHF.

This clonotype has a handful of counts. The chain uses TRBV6-5 and TRBJ2-2; D gene ambiguous. Between the trimmed V and J ends, which lost 8 bases and 1 base, there was a span of 5 bases. This CDR3 has 12 residues. The germline V gene encodes CDR1 MNHEY and CDR2 SVGAGI. The CDR3 loop reads CASGVNTGELFF. The CDR3, as DNA: TGTGCCAGCGGGGTGAACACCGGGGAGCTGTTTTTT.

The V and J genes are TRBV29-1 and TRBJ2-7; 9 nucleotides agree with TRBD2. With V trimmed by 4 bases and J by 0 bases, 1 base remained unmatched. There are 13 residues in the CDR3. Germline loops: CDR1 SQVTM, CDR2 ANQGSEA. The CDR3 protein is CSVASGNSYEQYF. The CDR3 DNA follows: TGCAGCGTTGCTAGCGGGAACTCCTACGAGCAGTACTTC.

The genes are TRBV11-3 and TRBJ2-1; unclear D gene. In germline, CDR1 is SGHNT, CDR2 YENEEA. This CDR3 spans 17 amino acids. The V and J ends lost 4 bases and 0 bases respectively, with 16 bases between them. CDR3: CASSSSGSSSSYNEQFF. Here the CDR3 DNA reads TGTGCCAGCAGCTCTTCCGGGTCCTCGAGCTCCTACAATGAGCAGTTCTTC. Filled out from reference TRBV11-3 and TRBJ2-1, the complete variable domain reads EAGVVQSPRYKIIEKKQPVAFWCNPISGHNTLYWYLQNLGQGPELLIRYENEEAVDDSQLPKDRFSAERLKGVDSTLKIQPAELGDSAVYLCASSSSGSSSSYNEQFFGPGTRLTVL.

The V and J genes are TRBV3-1 and TRBJ2-2, with D unclear. Germline V gene data show CDR1 as LGHDT and CDR2 as YNNKEL (reference sequence). V was shortened by 4 bases and J by 11 bases, with 11 bases between the two germline ends. The CDR3 has 12 amino acids. The CDR3 nucleotides are TGTGCCAGCAGCCGAACTTCGACTGAGCTGTTTTTT. Its translation is CASSRTSTELFF.

The chain joins TRBV20-1 to TRBJ2-3; maybe TRBD2 (6 bases). V shed 3 bases and J shed 3 bases, with 16 bases lying between them. Germline-derived CDR1 and CDR2 are DFQATT and SNEGSKA (reference sequence). The CDR3 covers 15 residues. CDR3 in DNA: TGCAGTGCTAGTGGGGACTCTGGCGTGACAGATACGCAGTATTTT. It specifies CSASGDSGVTDTQYF.

This chain joins TRBV3-1 and TRBJ2-5; 7 bases match TRBD1. CDR1 is LGHDT and CDR2 is YNNKEL in the germline V gene (reference sequence). V was clipped by 2 bases and J by 4 bases; unmatched bases: 10. The CDR3 runs to 16 residues. The CDR3 nucleotides are TGTGCCAGCAGCCAACAGACAGGGTCAGTAGGAGAGACCCAGTACTTC. The encoded protein is CASSQQTGSVGETQYF.

The chain is built from TRBV29-1 and TRBJ2-6, with 9 bases matching TRBD1. CDR1 is SQVTM, CDR2 ANQGSEA, per germline. Losses at the gene ends were 6 bases for V and 0 bases for J; bases not matched to a gene: 0. CDR3 length: 14 residues. The DNA of the CDR3 is TGCAGCGTGACAGGGGGCTCTGGGGCCAACGTCCTGACTTTC. Translation gives CSVTGGSGANVLTF. Full variable domain (remainder filled in from reference TRBV29-1 and TRBJ2-6): SAVISQKPSRDICQRGTSLTIQCQVDSQVTMMFWYRQQPGQSLTLIATANQGSEATYESGFVIDKFPISRPNLTFSTLTVSNMSPEDSSIYLCSVTGGSGANVLTFGAGSRLTVL.

The chain recombines TRBV11-1 with TRBJ2-7; possible D gene TRBD2, 6 bases. The CDR3 extends over 14 amino acids. The germline CDR1 and CDR2 sequences are SGHAT and FQDESV (reference sequence). V was clipped by 4 bases and J by 3 bases, with 13 bases between them. The CDR3 spells CASSSRDSDYEQYF. The CDR3 DNA reads TGTGCCAGCAGCTCCCGGGACTCCGACTACGAGCAGTACTTC.

This clonotype was detected once. The V gene is TRBV6-5, the J gene TRBJ2-2, with D possibly TRBD2 on 6 matching bases. The CDR3 is 15 amino acids. The V and J ends lost 0 bases and 6 bases respectively, with 11 bases between them. Germline CDR1 reads MNHEY; CDR2 reads SVGAGI. The DNA of the CDR3 is TGTGCCAGCAGTTACTCTTGGGGGGTCGCCGGGGAGCTGTTTTTT. Amino acids: CASSYSWGVAGELFF.

The chain employs TRBV18 and TRBJ2-7; 7 nucleotides align to TRBD1. The CDR3 extends over 14 amino acids. Germline V CDR1 and CDR2: KGHSH, LQKENI. V lost 3 bases, J lost 4 bases, and 6 bases stayed unmatched. CDR3: CASSPPGQIYEQYF. The DNA of the CDR3 is TGTGCCAGCTCACCCCCGGGACAGATATACGAGCAGTACTTC.

This chain connects TRBV4-1 to TRBJ2-3; maybe TRBD2 (6 bases). CDR1 is MGHRA and CDR2 is YSYEKL in the germline V gene. The CDR3 extends over 19 amino acids. Trimming left V 4 bases short and J 2 bases short, with 25 bases between. The CDR3 loop reads CASSRTFGGVGGTTDTQYF. In nucleotides, the CDR3 is TGCGCCAGCAGCCGCACTTTCGGGGGAGTGGGAGGCACCACAGATACGCAGTATTTT.

The sample holds one count of this clonotype. The gene calls are TRBV5-1 and TRBJ2-1, with 7 bases fitting TRBD2. The CDR3 is 15 residues long. Germline values: CDR1 SGHRS, CDR2 YFSETQ. The J segment lost 6 bases and the V segment lost 5 bases, leaving 11 bases of the junction unmatched. The CDR3 sequence: CASSLLTGGLNEQFF. The CDR3, as DNA: TGCGCCAGCAGTCTTCTGACGGGGGGACTCAATGAGCAGTTCTTC.

The chain is built from TRBV28 and TRBJ1-2; tentative D call: TRBD1 (5 bases). Germline CDR1 reads MDHEN; CDR2 reads SYDVKM. The CDR3 length is 13 residues. Trimming stripped 11 bases from V and 7 bases from J, with 20 bases between. CDR3 sequence: CAASRGALSGYTF. In nucleotides, the CDR3 is TGTGCCGCCTCGCGCGGGGCGCTGAGTGGCTACACCTTC.

This clonotype was detected only once. This rearrangement joins TRBV6-1 to TRBJ2-7; the match to TRBD2 covers 11 bases. The CDR3 runs 16 residues. V shed 6 bases and J 9 bases; nucleotides not matched to a gene: 16. Germline-derived CDR1 and CDR2 are MNHNS and SASEGT. CDR3 residues: CASRRKGLAASLGQYF. CDR3 bases: TGTGCCAGCAGACGAAAGGGACTAGCGGCTTCTTTGGGGCAGTACTTC.